The source of this T cell receptor (beta chain) is a study of breast tumors, draining lymph nodes, adjacent tissues. Whole-study results and caveats: Data fit most tumor T cells coming from lymph node, expanding in tumor. Luminal-like breast cancer showed significantly higher tumor–nontumor repertoire similarity than basal-like. That most tumor T cells come from lymph nodes remained unproven.

TCRdb reprocessed the multiplex PCR reads via MiXCR and lists one record per CDR3 protein. Seen here are around 150,000 distinct CDR3 sequences, about a fifth observed once, and the top ten hold more than 2.5%. This clonotype came up many times. The antigen remains undetermined. The lymph nodes were axillary draining lymph nodes from breast cancer patients. The germline V and J ends were trimmed by 3 bases and 5 bases, with 10 bases remaining between them. The CDR3 sequence is 13 residues long. The specimen was axillary lymph node tissue. This receptor was obtained from a female donor with breast cancer. Some clones in this sample may be carry-over from other donors' samples. This sequence joins TRBV12-3 or TRBV12-4 and TRBJ2-5, with D possibly called TRBD1 or TRBD2 (5 bases each). CDR3 nucleotides: TGTGCCAGCAGTTTTTCCGGGGCCGAGACCCAGTACTTC. Translated: CASSFSGAETQYF.